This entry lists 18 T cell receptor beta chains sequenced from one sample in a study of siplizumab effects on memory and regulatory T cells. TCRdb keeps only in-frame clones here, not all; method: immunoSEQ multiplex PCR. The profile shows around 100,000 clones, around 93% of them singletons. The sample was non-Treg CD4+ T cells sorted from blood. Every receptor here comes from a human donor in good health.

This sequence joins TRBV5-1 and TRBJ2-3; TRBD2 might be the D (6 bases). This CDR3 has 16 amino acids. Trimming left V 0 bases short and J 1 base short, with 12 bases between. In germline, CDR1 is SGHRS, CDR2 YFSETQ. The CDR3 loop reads CASSLDAEGGTDTQYF. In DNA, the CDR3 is TGCGCCAGCAGCTTGGATGCGGAGGGCGGCACAGATACGCAGTATTTT.

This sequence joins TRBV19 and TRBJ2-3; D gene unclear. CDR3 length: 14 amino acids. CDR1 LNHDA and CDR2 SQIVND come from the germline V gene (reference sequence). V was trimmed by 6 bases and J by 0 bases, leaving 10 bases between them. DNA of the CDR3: TGTGCCAGTAGCGAGGCGCCTAGCACAGATACGCAGTATTTT. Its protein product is CASSEAPSTDTQYF. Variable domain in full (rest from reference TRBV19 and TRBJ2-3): DGGITQSPKYLFRKEGQNVTLSCEQNLNHDAMYWYRQDPGQGLRLIYYSQIVNDFQKGDIAEGYSVSREKKESFPLTVTSAQKNPTAFYLCASSEAPSTDTQYFGPGTRLTVL.

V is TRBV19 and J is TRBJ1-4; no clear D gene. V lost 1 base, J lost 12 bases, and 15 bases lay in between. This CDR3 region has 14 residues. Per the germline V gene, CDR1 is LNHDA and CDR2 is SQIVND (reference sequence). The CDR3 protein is CASSIVQRRRELFF. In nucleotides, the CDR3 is TGTGCCAGTAGTATAGTCCAGCGCAGGAGAGAACTGTTTTTT.

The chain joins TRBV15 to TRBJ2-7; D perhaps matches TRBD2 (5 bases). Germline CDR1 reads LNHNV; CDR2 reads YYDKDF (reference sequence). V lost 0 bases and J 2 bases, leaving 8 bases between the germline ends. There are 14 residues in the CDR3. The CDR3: CATSRDGRAYEQYF. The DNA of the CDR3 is TGTGCCACCAGCAGAGATGGGAGAGCCTACGAGCAGTACTTC.

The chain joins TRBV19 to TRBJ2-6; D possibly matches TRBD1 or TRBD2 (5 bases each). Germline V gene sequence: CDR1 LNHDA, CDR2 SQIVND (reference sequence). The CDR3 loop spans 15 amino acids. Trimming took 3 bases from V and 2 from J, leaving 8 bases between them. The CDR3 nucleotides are TGTGCCAGTAGTATGGGGACGACTGGGGCCAACGTCCTGACTTTC. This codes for CASSMGTTGANVLTF.

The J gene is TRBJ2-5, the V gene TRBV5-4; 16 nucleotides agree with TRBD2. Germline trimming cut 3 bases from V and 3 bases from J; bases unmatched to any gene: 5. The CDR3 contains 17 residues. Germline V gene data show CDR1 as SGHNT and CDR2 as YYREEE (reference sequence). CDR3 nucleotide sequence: TGTGCCAGCAGCTCACTGGGACTAGCGGGAGGGGAAGAGACCCAGTACTTC. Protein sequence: CASSSLGLAGGEETQYF.

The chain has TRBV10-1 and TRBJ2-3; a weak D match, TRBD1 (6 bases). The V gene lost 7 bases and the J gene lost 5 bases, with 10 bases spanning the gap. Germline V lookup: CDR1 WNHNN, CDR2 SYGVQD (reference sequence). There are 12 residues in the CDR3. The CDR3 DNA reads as TGCGCCAGCAAAACACAGGGAGATACGCAGTATTTT. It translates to CASKTQGDTQYF.

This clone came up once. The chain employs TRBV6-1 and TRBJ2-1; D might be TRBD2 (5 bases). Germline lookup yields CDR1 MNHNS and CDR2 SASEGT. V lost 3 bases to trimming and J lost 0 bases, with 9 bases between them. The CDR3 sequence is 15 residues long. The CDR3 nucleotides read TGTGCCAGCAGTGAGGCGGGTAGCTCCTACAATGAGCAGTTCTTC. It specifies CASSEAGSSYNEQFF.

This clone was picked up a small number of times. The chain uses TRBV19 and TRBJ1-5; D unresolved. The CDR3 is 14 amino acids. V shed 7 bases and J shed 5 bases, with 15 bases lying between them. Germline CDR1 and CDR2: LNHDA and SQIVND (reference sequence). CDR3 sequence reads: CASTEGLRDQPQHF. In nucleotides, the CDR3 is TGTGCCAGTACAGAGGGCTTACGGGATCAGCCCCAGCATTTT.

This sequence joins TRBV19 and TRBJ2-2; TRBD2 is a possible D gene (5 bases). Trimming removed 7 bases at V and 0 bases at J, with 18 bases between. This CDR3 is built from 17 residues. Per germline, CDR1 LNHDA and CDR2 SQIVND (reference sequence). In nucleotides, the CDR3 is TGTGCCAGTAACGACGCGGGTCATCTTACGAACACCGGGGAGCTGTTTTTT. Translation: CASNDAGHLTNTGELFF. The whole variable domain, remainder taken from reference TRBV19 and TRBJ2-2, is DGGITQSPKYLFRKEGQNVTLSCEQNLNHDAMYWYRQDPGQGLRLIYYSQIVNDFQKGDIAEGYSVSREKKESFPLTVTSAQKNPTAFYLCASNDAGHLTNTGELFFGEGSRLTVL.

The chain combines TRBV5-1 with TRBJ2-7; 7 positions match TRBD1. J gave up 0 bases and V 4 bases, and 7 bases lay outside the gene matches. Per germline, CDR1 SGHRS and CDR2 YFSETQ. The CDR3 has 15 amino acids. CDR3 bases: TGCGCCAGCAGCGTCGGGACAGCTACCTCCTACGAGCAGTACTTC. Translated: CASSVGTATSYEQYF.

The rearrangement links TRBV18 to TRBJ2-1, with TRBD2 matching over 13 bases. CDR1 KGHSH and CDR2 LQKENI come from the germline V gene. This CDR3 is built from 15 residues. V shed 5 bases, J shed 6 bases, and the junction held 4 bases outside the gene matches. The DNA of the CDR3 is TGTGCCAGCTCAAAGGGACTAGCGGGATTCAATGAGCAGTTCTTC. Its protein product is CASSKGLAGFNEQFF.

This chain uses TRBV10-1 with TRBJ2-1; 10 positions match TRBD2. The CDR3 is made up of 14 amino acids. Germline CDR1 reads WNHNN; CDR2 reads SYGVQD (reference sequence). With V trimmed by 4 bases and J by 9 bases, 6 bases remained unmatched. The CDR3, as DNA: TGCGCCAGCAGTGCAGGACTAGCGGTGAGTGAGCAGTTCTTC. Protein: CASSAGLAVSEQFF.

CDR3 coding DNA: TGTGCCAGCTCAGTTCTTAGCGGGGGAATCAACAATGAGCAGTTCTTC. The encoded protein is CASSVLSGGINNEQFF. This chain links TRBV18 with TRBJ2-1; 9 nucleotides agree with TRBD2. Germline-derived CDR1 and CDR2 are KGHSH and LQKENI. The V and J ends lost 5 bases and 5 bases, in that order; junction bases with no gene match: 10. This CDR3 has 16 residues.

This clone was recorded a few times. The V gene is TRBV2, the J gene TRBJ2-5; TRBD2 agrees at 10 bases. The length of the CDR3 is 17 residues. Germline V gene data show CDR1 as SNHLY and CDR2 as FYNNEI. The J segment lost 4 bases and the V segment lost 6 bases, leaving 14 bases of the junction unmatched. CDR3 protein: CASSEGGSGRLRETQYF. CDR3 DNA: TGTGCCAGCAGCGAGGGGGGTAGCGGGAGGCTGAGAGAGACCCAGTACTTC. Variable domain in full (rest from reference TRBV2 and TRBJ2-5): EPEVTQTPSHQVTQMGQEVILRCVPISNHLYFYWYRQILGQKVEFLVSFYNNEISEKSEIFDDQFSVERPDGSNFTLKIRSTKLEDSAMYFCASSEGGSGRLRETQYFGPGTRLLVL.

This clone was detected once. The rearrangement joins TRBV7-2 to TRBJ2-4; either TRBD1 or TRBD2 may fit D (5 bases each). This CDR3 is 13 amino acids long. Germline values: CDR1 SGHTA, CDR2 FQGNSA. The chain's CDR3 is CAAGSERGNIQYF. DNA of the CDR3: TGTGCAGCAGGGTCGGAGAGGGGAAACATTCAGTACTTC.

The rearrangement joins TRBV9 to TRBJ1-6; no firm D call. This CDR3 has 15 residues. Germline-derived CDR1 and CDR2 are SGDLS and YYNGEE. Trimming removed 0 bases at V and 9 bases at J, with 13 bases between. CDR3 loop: CASSVVAVDGSPLHF. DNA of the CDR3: TGTGCCAGCAGCGTAGTAGCAGTCGATGGTTCACCCCTCCACTTT.

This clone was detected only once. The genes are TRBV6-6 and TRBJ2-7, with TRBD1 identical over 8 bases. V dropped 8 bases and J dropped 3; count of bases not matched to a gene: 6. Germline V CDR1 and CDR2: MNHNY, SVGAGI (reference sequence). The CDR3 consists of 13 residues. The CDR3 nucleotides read TGTGCCAGCCGGACAGGGTCACGCTACGAGCAGTACTTC. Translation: CASRTGSRYEQYF.